The present entry profiles one T cell receptor (beta chain) with its context. This PCR relied on a set of 60 Vbeta primers and 13 Jbeta primers. Sequencing was performed with immunoSEQ multiplex PCR; in TCRdb, only in-frame clones are kept and a portion is missing. The profile shows 43,000 or so clones, roughly 80% of them singletons. Donors counted as nominally healthy when sampled, yet unrecorded immune exposures were likely. Germline-derived CDR1 and CDR2 are SGHNT and YYREEE (reference sequence). The germline V and J ends were trimmed by 0 bases and 1 base, with 3 bases remaining between them. There are 13 residues in the CDR3. These data are taken from a study of cytomegalovirus exposure and HLA in healthy donors.

The receptor was derived from a man aged 25-40 years in good health and CMV-seronegative. The chain combines TRBV5-4 with TRBJ2-3; D gene uncertain. Sequencing used PBMCs. CDR3 in amino acids: CASSLAGTDTQYF. CDR3 bases: TGTGCCAGCAGCTTGGCTGGCACAGATACGCAGTATTTT. Supplemented by reference TRBV5-4 and TRBJ2-3, the full variable domain reads ETGVTQSPTHLIKTRGQQVTLRCSSQSGHNTVSWYQQALGQGPQFIFQYYREEENGRGNFPPRFSGLQFPNYSSELNVNALELDDSALYLCASSLAGTDTQYFGPGTRLTVL.